This T cell receptor beta chain was sequenced for a study of shared clonotypes between healthy human individuals. Findings of the study overall: Researchers sampled blood only, noting tissue repertoires likely differ. Unshared clonotypes carried lower generation probabilities than those common to all four donors. Estimated richness was generally greater in naive than memory subsets.

Terminally differentiated effector memory CD45RA+ cells were excluded by CCR7 positive selection of CD45RO-negative cells. CDR3 length: 14 amino acids. Germline lookup yields CDR1 SGHAT and CDR2 FQNNGV. The ends were cut back, 1 base at V and 4 bases at J, with 8 bases in the middle. This clone was seen a single time. Its antigen is not identified. The run depth of the assay was deep. This table comes from immunoSEQ multiplex PCR, and its TCRdb copy is limited to in-frame clones, with some not included. The sample yields about 2 million clones, about 95% seen once. The sample was naive CD8+ T cells sorted from blood. V and J are TRBV11-2 and TRBJ1-3; D is unresolved. This sequence originates from a man aged 18 to 29 in good health. The DNA for the CDR3 is TGTGCCAGCAGCTTAGGAACGTACGGAAACACCATATATTTT. The encoded protein is CASSLGTYGNTIYF. Filled out from reference TRBV11-2 and TRBJ1-3, the complete variable domain reads EAGVAQSPRYKIIEKRQSVAFWCNPISGHATLYWYQQILGQGPKLLIQFQNNGVVDDSQLPKDRFSAERLKGVDSTLKIQPAKLEDSAVYLCASSLGTYGNTIYFGEGSWLTVV.